The source of this T cell receptor (beta chain) is a study of blood T cells in healthy people across ages. The length of the CDR3 is 14 residues. From germline, CDR1 is SEHNR and CDR2 FQNEAQ (reference sequence). In regard to this clonotype: The junction departs from germline at one end; a sequencing error may be responsible.

A second PCR of roughly 6 to 12 cycles used a sample-barcoded 5' primer and a J-beta primer mix. From the 5' RACE reads, TCRdb called clonotypes with MiXCR, one entry per CDR3 protein. The sample yields around 1.1 million distinct CDR3 sequences, around two fifths seen once. This TCR derives from a man aged 18 to 29 in good health. This chain joins TRBV7-9 and TRBJ1-2; D gene ambiguous. Sequencing input: blood. CDR3 DNA sequence: TGTGCCGGCAGCTTAGATCTACCGGGGTTGGGCTACACCTTC. This gives the protein CAGSLDLPGLGYTF.